These T cell receptor beta chains were read from a single sample in a study of metastatic and nonmetastatic thyroid tumors. TCRdb re-called the PCR reads via MiXCR. The sample has tens of thousands of clones, 15% seen once; the top ten hold 2.5% to 3.5%. Source material: blood. Source of these receptors: a female donor with papillary thyroid cancer or a benign thyroid nodule (not recorded which). Some clones in this sample may be carry-over from other donors' samples. Both conserved end residues are trimmed from each CDR3. D genes are given only for firm matches. Where a row states a size, it is once, few, many or the class of an expanded clone; other rows omit it.

D gene | J gene | V gene | clone size | CDR3 protein
TRBD2 | TRBJ2-7 | TRBV27 | few | VSSFSGTISYEQY
TRBD1 | TRBJ2-7 | TRBV11-2 | - | ASSYGTGYEQY
TRBD2 | TRBJ2-1 | TRBV6-1 | - | ASTLVAGALGEQF
- | TRBJ1-6 | TRBV2 | few | ASSRQVANSPLH
- | TRBJ2-1 | TRBV2 | many | ASSARSGAYNEQF
- | TRBJ1-5 | TRBV6-2/TRBV6-3 | - | ASSPRGFRGQPQH
- | TRBJ2-5 | TRBV11-2 | many | ASSSGQLGGPQY
- | TRBJ2-3 | TRBV6-2/TRBV6-3 | many | ASTKVLGGDTQY
- | TRBJ2-1 | TRBV18 | many | ASSPPYPAHEQF
- | TRBJ2-1 | TRBV30 | many | AWRDGLYNEQF
- | TRBJ2-1 | TRBV28 | many | ASSLRRVGSYNEQF
- | TRBJ1-5 | TRBV5-8 | many | ASSLMGLSNQPQH
TRBD1 | TRBJ2-1 | TRBV28 | - | AGRETQGAVSYNEQF
- | TRBJ1-1 | TRBV20-1 | - | SARQPARGAEAF
TRBD2 | TRBJ2-7 | TRBV30 | - | AWSVEPSGHEQY
- | TRBJ2-5 | TRBV2 | many | ASSDRVYETQY
TRBD1 | TRBJ1-3 | TRBV28 | medium-sized | ASRLDRGPGNTIY
- | TRBJ1-5 | TRBV7-8 | many | ASSPREGLDQPQH
- | TRBJ2-1 | TRBV28 | many | ASTLDRDEQF
- | TRBJ2-1 | TRBV7-2 | many | ASSFPADLGPSRSYNEQF
TRBD2 | TRBJ2-5 | TRBV4-1 | - | ASSRGLAVGETQY
TRBD2 | TRBJ2-3 | TRBV7-8 | many | ASSFSGSTGDTQY
TRBD2 | TRBJ2-5 | TRBV27 | many | ASSLSGGPSGSETQY
TRBD2 | TRBJ2-1 | TRBV6-1 | few | ASGPQSSGRGNEQF
- | TRBJ2-2 | TRBV6-1 | many | ASSPTANTGELF
- | TRBJ2-7 | TRBV27 | many | ASSLLPGAYEQY
TRBD1 | TRBJ2-2 | TRBV28 | many | ASSIFRQGMKDGELF
TRBD1 | TRBJ2-7 | TRBV18 | - | ASSQGQGVYEQY
TRBD1 | TRBJ1-3 | TRBV6-1 | medium-sized | ASSKDRSSGNTIY
- | TRBJ1-2 | TRBV18 | medium-sized | ASSPLSGGTNYGYT
- | TRBJ2-1 | TRBV27 | few | ASSLGGGPNEQF
TRBD2 | TRBJ2-2 | TRBV7-9 | many | ASSLRPPGASGRAGELF
- | TRBJ2-7 | TRBV6-5 | medium-sized | ASSYRGDEQY
TRBD1 | TRBJ1-6 | TRBV11-2 | many | ASSNSPGTGVSPLH
TRBD1 | TRBJ1-1 | TRBV6-1 | many | ASSLTGAEAF
TRBD2 | TRBJ2-3 | TRBV6-1 | many | ASIRTSGSGTDTQY
- | TRBJ1-5 | TRBV28 | many | ASSDRFDGASNQPQH
TRBD1 | TRBJ1-5 | TRBV28 | many | ASSLWDSSNQPQH
- | TRBJ2-2 | TRBV20-1 | many | SASASEVNTGELF
TRBD2 | TRBJ2-7 | TRBV2 | medium-sized | ASSEQAGGPYEQY
TRBD2 | TRBJ2-1 | TRBV14 | many | ASSRESGTSSYNEQF
TRBD1 | TRBJ2-7 | TRBV5-6 | many | ASSSQGAGYEQY
TRBD2 | TRBJ2-7 | TRBV11-2 | many | ASSRGRESLYEQY
- | TRBJ2-4 | TRBV6-2/TRBV6-3 | many | ASSYSERLLAKNIQY
TRBD2 | TRBJ2-1 | TRBV6-1 | medium-sized | ASPKTSGSENEQF
- | TRBJ1-4 | TRBV18 | many | ASSPGTTDEKLF
TRBD1 | TRBJ1-6 | TRBV6-1 | - | ASSKKLTGSSPLH
TRBD2 | TRBJ2-4 | TRBV20-1 | many | SASPGLGGSGSRDIQY
- | TRBJ2-5 | TRBV20-1 | - | SAIPGTKETQY
- | TRBJ2-3 | TRBV29-1 | many | SVALDTADTQY
- | TRBJ2-3 | TRBV2 | many | ASSDGGKDTQY
- | TRBJ2-7 | TRBV28 | many | ASSFGGGNEQY
- | TRBJ1-4 | TRBV19 | - | ASSMNAVGPATNEKLF
- | TRBJ1-4 | TRBV11-2 | many | ASSEQGEKLF